The sequence of this T cell receptor beta chain was determined in a study of OX40 agonist ivuxolimab in advanced cancers. Findings of the study overall: At doses 0.1 to 3.0 mg/kg, CD4+ and CD8+ clones expanded. On average, a greater number of expanded clones characterised CD8+ T cells relative to CD4+.

Sampling of blood occurred at baseline, cycle 4 day 1, and cycle 7 day 1. The length of the CDR3 is 13 residues. V lost 3 bases to trimming and J lost 6 bases, with 11 bases between them. The germline gives CDR1 SGHTA, CDR2 FQGNSA. Using immunoSEQ multiplex PCR, the repertoire was profiled, and TCRdb retains in-frame clones only, with some absent. This table holds about 59,000 clones, approximately 87% found once. A note on this clone: What it recognizes is unknown.

Source: CD4+ or CD8+ T cells sorted from blood, taken in a trial of the OX40 agonist ivuxolimab. This sequence was found in an adult with an advanced solid tumor such as melanoma, head and neck, liver or kidney cancer. The chain combines TRBV7-2 with TRBJ1-1; D possibly corresponds to TRBD1 (6 bases). DNA for the CDR3: TGTGCCAGCAGCTTTGAAAGGACAGCTGAAGCTTTCTTT. Its translation is CASSFERTAEAFF.